This T cell receptor (beta chain) appears in the sequencing data of a study of T-cell memory formation after mild COVID-19 (dated by TCRdb to the early 2020s). Broadly, across the study: TCR sequence clusters from the two donors were found to be largely donor specific. In a couple of donors, T-cell clones that expanded and contracted after mild COVID-19 were tracked by sequencing TCRalpha and TCRbeta repertoires over time. Two young, previously healthy adult volunteers made up the cohort, one male and one female. Results and caveats for the whole study, not just this receptor: Contracting CD4+ clones were found mainly in CM and EM memory subsets, while CD8+ clones were enriched in EMRA. Balanced CD4/CD8 phenotypes were observed for clones contracting from day 15 to 85, whereas a bias towards CD4+ was observed for a second wave of clones expanding from day 15 to 37. SARS-CoV-2 specificity was not confirmed for the second-wave clones peaking on day 37. The study included only a couple of mild cases, and larger cohorts that include severe cases with pre-infection samples were judged to be necessary. The detection of some responding clones in pre-infection memory suggests that pre-existing cross-reactive memory T cells joined the SARS-CoV-2 response.

Ficoll-Paque density gradient centrifugation was the method used to isolate PBMCs. This clonotype was detected only a few times. Its antigen is unknown. Base quality data are lacking; no much larger clone is found one base away. Sequencing took place on an Illumina NovaSeq 6000. Using 5'RACE with constant-segment primers, TCRalpha and TCRbeta cDNA libraries were constructed, with sample barcodes and unique molecular identifiers added in the process. RNA was extracted from every sample with Trizol reagent. The libraries were amplified in two PCR steps, and the second step added a second sample barcode and Illumina TruSeq adapters. Sequencing of the libraries was done on an Illumina NovaSeq, producing 2 x 150 bp paired-end reads. Per the source publication's procedure: Demultiplexing of reads and collapsing into UMI-guided consensus sequences were performed with migec v1.2.7. With mixcr v2.1.11, UMI consensuses were aligned to TRA and TRB V and J templates and assembled into clonotypes. Clonotypes were classified as expanded or contracted when called significant by both edgeR and NoisET, with noise models trained on biological replicates. For edgeR calls, the thresholds were a false discovery rate-adjusted p below 0.01 and a log2 fold-change of 1. As an exploratory analysis of dynamics, max-normalized trajectories of the 1000 most abundant clonotypes were examined with PCA combined with hierarchical clustering. Each responding clone was given a CD4 or CD8 phenotype based on the CD4+ and CD8+ repertoires, which had been sequenced separately. In-frame beta chains were kept once TCRdb had trimmed the public reads at Q25 with fastp and called clones with MiXCR. Rows are unified per CDR3 protein, each entry keeping the most common DNA and genes. These V and J calls are TCRdb output, not the study's own analysis. Here the sample has tens of thousands of distinct CDR3 sequences; more than 10% occur a single time. The leading ten clones occupy about 28% of the sample.

The receptor was derived from an adult woman who had mild COVID-19 (a few samples of this study predate the infection). The sample titles of this study are shuffled in the database, so cell type and time point are left out; the donor was told from shared clones. The sample consisted of PBMCs or a T cell subset sorted from them (not recorded which).

The CDR3 protein sequence reads: CASSFWDGGDTGELFF. The nucleotide sequence reads TGTGCCAGCAGCTTTTGGGATGGGGGAGACACCGGGGAGCTGTTTTTT. The V and J genes are TRBV9 and TRBJ2-2, with the D assignment possibly TRBD1 or TRBD2, given 5 matching bases for each. The CDR3 sequence holds 16 residues, the cysteine and phenylalanine included. Only the CDR3 part of the read is kept: 48 bases, read in frame from the first base. In the germline V gene, CDR1 corresponds to SGDLS and CDR2 to YYNGEE. The germline ends are 16 bases apart after V is trimmed by 4 bases and J by 3 bases.